Shown below are 5 T cell receptor beta chains from a single sample sequenced in a study of Ad26.COV2.S vaccination and SARS-CoV-2 variants. Sequencing used immunoSEQ multiplex PCR; TCRdb keeps in-frame clones, though not all of them. This sample has 380,000 or so clones, with around 90% found just once. Noted treatment: around 19 received Ad26.COV2.S at low or high dose, single or two shots; roughly five received placebo; per-sample allocation not given. It was on day 63 after the first vaccine or placebo injection that samples were taken. The source material was peripheral blood, sampled in a trial of Ad26.COV2.S vaccine versus placebo. Receptors were obtained from a person aged 18-65 years who received the Ad26.COV2.S COVID-19 vaccine or a placebo.

The chain links TRBV30 to TRBJ2-2; no definite D call. CDR3 length: 15 residues. Germline CDR1 reads GTSNPN; CDR2 reads SVGIG (reference sequence). Trimming shortened V by 4 bases and J by 1 base, and 13 bases separated the two germline ends. The chain's CDR3 is CAWISRLGNTGELFF. The CDR3 bases are TGTGCCTGGATATCTAGGTTGGGGAACACCGGGGAGCTGTTTTTT. Combining the CDR3 with reference TRBV30 and TRBJ2-2 gives the whole variable domain SQTIHQWPATLVQPVGSPLSLECTVEGTSNPNLYWYRQAAGRGLQLLFYSVGIGQISSEVPQNLSASRPQDRQFILSSKKLLLSDSGFYLCAWISRLGNTGELFFGEGSRLTVL.

The chain recombines TRBV3-1 (or the pseudogene TRBV3-2) with TRBJ1-5, with D uncertain. The V gene lost 4 bases and the J gene lost 6 bases, with 10 bases spanning the gap. Per germline, CDR1 LGHDT and CDR2 YNNKEL (reference sequence). The CDR3 runs to 13 residues. In DNA form, the CDR3 reads TGTGCCAGCAGCCCGGGTCTGGGTCAGCCCCAGCATTTT. This gives the protein CASSPGLGQPQHF.

This clone appeared once. The chain is built from TRBV6-5 and TRBJ1-2; 7 bases align to TRBD1. Germline assignment: CDR1 MNHEY and CDR2 SVGAGI. This CDR3 spans 14 amino acids. V trimming: 6 bases; J trimming: 5 bases; junction bases outside the gene matches: 9. This CDR3 is CASRTGTEKYGYTF. The CDR3 region has the DNA TGTGCCAGCAGGACCGGGACAGAGAAATATGGCTACACCTTC.

This sequence joins TRBV4-3 and TRBJ1-2; 7 bases line up with TRBD1. The germline V gene has CDR1 LGHNA and CDR2 YSLEER. The CDR3 length is 16 residues. Trimming at V came to 4 bases and at J to 2 bases, leaving 10 bases not matched to a gene. The CDR3 spells CASSPFLKQGNYGYTF. CDR3 nucleotide sequence: TGCGCCAGCAGCCCATTCTTAAAACAGGGGAACTATGGCTACACCTTC.

The V call is TRBV5-1, the J call TRBJ1-4; maybe TRBD1 (5 bases). Trimming shortened V by 0 bases and J by 8 bases, and 11 bases separated the two germline ends. The CDR3 has 14 amino acids. Germline CDR1 SGHRS, CDR2 YFSETQ. The CDR3 DNA reads as TGCGCCAGCAGCTTGGGGGGCCTAGGAGAAAAACTGTTTTTT. Its protein is CASSLGGLGEKLFF.